The source of this T cell receptor beta chain is a study of patients and donors after allogeneic stem cell transplantation. This clonotype has a handful of counts. This CDR3 has 15 residues. CDR1 is SNHLY and CDR2 is FYNNEI in the germline V gene. Trimming cost V 8 bases and J 0 bases, with 16 bases left between them. TCRdb passed the RT-PCR reads through MiXCR, listing each CDR3 protein once. The sample lists 920,000 or so distinct CDR3 sequences, over 15% occurring once. Sequencing used blood, either unsorted or a sorted T cell fraction (not recorded which). This clonotype originated in a human donor who was either an allogeneic HSCT recipient or a stem cell or donor lymphocyte infusion donor (not recorded which). It is not recorded whose cells these are; they may come from a transplant donor. The rearrangement links TRBV2 to TRBJ2-5; weak D call: TRBD1 (6 bases). In DNA, the CDR3 is TGTGCCAGCTCCCGGGACACCAAGTACCAAGAGACCCAGTACTTC. Its protein product is CASSRDTKYQETQYF.